A selection of T cell receptor beta chains follows, all from one sample in a study of beta chain features in type 1 diabetes. Sequenced by immunoSEQ multiplex PCR; TCRdb stores in-frame clones only, minus some. This table has 130,000 to 150,000 clones, more than 9% appearing once. The sequenced material came from naive CD4+ T cells from blood. Every receptor here comes from a man in his late teens or twenties in good health. Each CDR3 is given with its conserved first and last residue. Fields, in order: V gene, clone size, J gene, D gene, CDR3 DNA, CDR3 protein. The D gene is left open where the match is weak. Clone size is stated in some rows and not others, as once, few, many or a class when expanded.

v_gene: TRBV4-3
abundance: NA
j_gene: TRBJ1-4
d_gene: TRBD1
CDR3nt: TGCGCCAGCAGCCAGACAGGGGGGTCTGAAAAACTGTTTTTT
CDR3aa: CASSQTGGSEKLFF

v_gene: TRBV4-3
abundance: few
j_gene: TRBJ1-3
d_gene: NA
CDR3nt: TGCGCCAGCAGCCAAGATAATCTTGGAAACACCATATATTTT
CDR3aa: CASSQDNLGNTIYF

v_gene: TRBV6-6
abundance: few
j_gene: TRBJ1-1
d_gene: NA
CDR3nt: TGTGCCAGCAGTTACTCCACATTAGAACGGGACACTGAAGCTTTCTTT
CDR3aa: CASSYSTLERDTEAFF

v_gene: TRBV29-1
abundance: NA
j_gene: TRBJ2-2
d_gene: NA
CDR3nt: TGCAGCGGGGCAAACACCGGGGAGCTGTTTTTT
CDR3aa: CSGANTGELFF

v_gene: TRBV6-1
abundance: NA
j_gene: TRBJ2-7
d_gene: TRBD2
CDR3nt: TGTGCCAGCAGTCTAGGGGGGACTAGCGGGGGCGAGCAGTACTTC
CDR3aa: CASSLGGTSGGEQYF

v_gene: TRBV7-9
abundance: NA
j_gene: TRBJ1-5
d_gene: TRBD1
CDR3nt: TGTGCCAGCAGCCGGACAGGGCGTCAGCCCCAGCATTTT
CDR3aa: CASSRTGRQPQHF

v_gene: TRBV5-1
abundance: NA
j_gene: TRBJ2-7
d_gene: NA
CDR3nt: TGCGCCAGTAAGACCGGGACTGCATCCTACGAGCAGTACTTC
CDR3aa: CASKTGTASYEQYF

v_gene: TRBV4-3
abundance: few
j_gene: TRBJ1-3
d_gene: TRBD1
CDR3nt: TGCGCCAGCAGCTCTGGAGGGACAGGGATCTCCACCATATATTTT
CDR3aa: CASSSGGTGISTIYF

v_gene: TRBV27
abundance: few
j_gene: TRBJ2-7
d_gene: NA
CDR3nt: TGTGCCAGCAGTCCAAGACTAGGTGGCTACGAGCAGTACTTC
CDR3aa: CASSPRLGGYEQYF

v_gene: TRBV7-9
abundance: NA
j_gene: TRBJ2-7
d_gene: NA
CDR3nt: TGTGCCAGCAGTCCAGCTCCAGGAAAGTACGAGCAGTACTTC
CDR3aa: CASSPAPGKYEQYF

v_gene: TRBV6-5
abundance: few
j_gene: TRBJ1-5
d_gene: TRBD1
CDR3nt: TGTGCCAGCACCTCAGGGGGCGCGGGCAATCAGCCCCAGCATTTT
CDR3aa: CASTSGGAGNQPQHF

v_gene: TRBV5-1
abundance: once
j_gene: TRBJ2-7
d_gene: NA
CDR3nt: TGCGCCAGCAGCATACAGGGTGGAGGCTACGAGCAGTACTTC
CDR3aa: CASSIQGGGYEQYF

v_gene: TRBV7-2
abundance: NA
j_gene: TRBJ2-1
d_gene: TRBD2
CDR3nt: TGTGCCAGCAGCTCGCCGGGACTAGCAAGAGATGAGCAGTTCTTC
CDR3aa: CASSSPGLARDEQFF

v_gene: TRBV6-1
abundance: NA
j_gene: TRBJ1-6
d_gene: TRBD1
CDR3nt: TGTGCCAGCAGTTCCCAAGACAGGGCGAGTTCACCCCTCCACTTT
CDR3aa: CASSSQDRASSPLHF

v_gene: TRBV28
abundance: few
j_gene: TRBJ2-7
d_gene: TRBD1
CDR3nt: TGTGCCAGCAGTACAGGGACAGCAGCCTCCTACGAGCAGTACTTC
CDR3aa: CASSTGTAASYEQYF

v_gene: TRBV15
abundance: NA
j_gene: TRBJ2-5
d_gene: TRBD2
CDR3nt: TGTGCCACCAGCAGAGAATACGGGGGGGTCCAAGAGACCCAGTACTTC
CDR3aa: CATSREYGGVQETQYF

v_gene: TRBV2
abundance: NA
j_gene: TRBJ2-7
d_gene: TRBD1
CDR3nt: TGTGCCAGCTTCCGGGACAGGGCCCTATACGAGCAGTACTTC
CDR3aa: CASFRDRALYEQYF

v_gene: TRBV5-1
abundance: few
j_gene: TRBJ2-7
d_gene: NA
CDR3nt: TGCGCCAGCAGCTTGACAGAAAGCTACGAGCAGTACTTC
CDR3aa: CASSLTESYEQYF

v_gene: TRBV5-1
abundance: NA
j_gene: TRBJ2-5
d_gene: TRBD2
CDR3nt: TGCGCCAGCAGCTTTGGGGCGGGGGGGCCACAAGAGACCCAGTACTTC
CDR3aa: CASSFGAGGPQETQYF

v_gene: TRBV7-9
abundance: NA
j_gene: TRBJ2-7
d_gene: TRBD2
CDR3nt: TGTGCCAGCAGCTTAGCAGCGGGGGGACCTTACGAGCAGTACTTC
CDR3aa: CASSLAAGGPYEQYF

v_gene: TRBV4-1
abundance: NA
j_gene: TRBJ2-1
d_gene: TRBD2
CDR3nt: TGCGCCAGCAGCCGGACTAGCGGGGGGGCCGTTGATGAGCAGTTCTTC
CDR3aa: CASSRTSGGAVDEQFF

v_gene: TRBV5-1
abundance: NA
j_gene: TRBJ2-7
d_gene: NA
CDR3nt: TGCGCCAGCAGCAGACTCAGGGGCTACGAGCAGTACTTC
CDR3aa: CASSRLRGYEQYF

v_gene: TRBV5-6
abundance: few
j_gene: TRBJ1-4
d_gene: TRBD1
CDR3nt: TGTGCCAGCAGCGCGGGACAGGGCGGTGGTGAAAAACTGTTTTTT
CDR3aa: CASSAGQGGGEKLFF

v_gene: TRBV19
abundance: NA
j_gene: TRBJ2-3
d_gene: TRBD2
CDR3nt: TGTGCCAGTAGTATAGCCAGCGGGGACTCAGATACGCAGTATTTT
CDR3aa: CASSIASGDSDTQYF

v_gene: TRBV11-2
abundance: NA
j_gene: TRBJ2-5
d_gene: NA
CDR3nt: TGTGCCAGCAGCACCCGGACAGAAGAGACCCAGTACTTC
CDR3aa: CASSTRTEETQYF

v_gene: TRBV27
abundance: few
j_gene: TRBJ2-3
d_gene: TRBD1
CDR3nt: TGTGCCAGCAGGGACGGGACAGGGAGCACAGATACGCAGTATTTT
CDR3aa: CASRDGTGSTDTQYF

v_gene: TRBV5-1
abundance: many
j_gene: TRBJ2-6
d_gene: NA
CDR3nt: TGCGCCAGCAGCTTGGTGGGGAGCCCTGGGGCCAACGTCCTGACTTTC
CDR3aa: CASSLVGSPGANVLTF

v_gene: TRBV28
abundance: few
j_gene: TRBJ1-5
d_gene: TRBD1
CDR3nt: TGTGCCAGCAGCACAGGGGGCCCCAATCAGCCCCAGCATTTT
CDR3aa: CASSTGGPNQPQHF

v_gene: TRBV7-6
abundance: NA
j_gene: TRBJ1-1
d_gene: NA
CDR3nt: TGTGCCAGCAGCTTAGGGGGGGAGGCCACTGAAGCTTTCTTT
CDR3aa: CASSLGGEATEAFF

v_gene: TRBV18
abundance: few
j_gene: TRBJ2-5
d_gene: TRBD1
CDR3nt: TGTGCCAGCTCACCCGGGACAGGGGGGAGAGAGACCCAGTACTTC
CDR3aa: CASSPGTGGRETQYF

v_gene: TRBV5-6
abundance: few
j_gene: TRBJ2-3
d_gene: TRBD1
CDR3nt: TGTGCCAGCAGCTTGGGTGCAGGGGGTACAGATACGCAGTATTTT
CDR3aa: CASSLGAGGTDTQYF

v_gene: TRBV18
abundance: NA
j_gene: TRBJ1-1
d_gene: TRBD1
CDR3nt: TGTGCCAGCTCACCCCAAAATACAGGGGGCATGAACACTGAAGCTTTCTTT
CDR3aa: CASSPQNTGGMNTEAFF

v_gene: TRBV7-2
abundance: few
j_gene: TRBJ1-4
d_gene: TRBD1
CDR3nt: TGTGCCAGCAGCTTAGTGGGACAGGGGAATGAAAAACTGTTTTTT
CDR3aa: CASSLVGQGNEKLFF

v_gene: TRBV6-4
abundance: few
j_gene: TRBJ1-2
d_gene: NA
CDR3nt: TGTGCCAGCAGCCCCGGTTGGGGAGGTGGCTACACCTTC
CDR3aa: CASSPGWGGGYTF

v_gene: TRBV6-5
abundance: few
j_gene: TRBJ1-2
d_gene: TRBD1
CDR3nt: TGTGCCAGCAGTTACGGGACAGGGGGGAGGAAGTATGGCTACACCTTC
CDR3aa: CASSYGTGGRKYGYTF

v_gene: TRBV5-1
abundance: few
j_gene: TRBJ2-7
d_gene: NA
CDR3nt: TGCGCCAGCAGCTTGGGACTAGGTGGGTCCTACGAGCAGTACTTC
CDR3aa: CASSLGLGGSYEQYF

v_gene: TRBV30
abundance: NA
j_gene: TRBJ1-5
d_gene: NA
CDR3nt: TGTGCCTGGAGTTCGGAGGCCGGCAATCAGCCCCAGCATTTT
CDR3aa: CAWSSEAGNQPQHF

v_gene: TRBV4-2
abundance: NA
j_gene: TRBJ2-5
d_gene: TRBD2
CDR3nt: TGTGCCAGCAGCCAAGGGACTAGCGGGCAAGAGACCCAGTACTTC
CDR3aa: CASSQGTSGQETQYF

v_gene: TRBV6-6
abundance: few
j_gene: TRBJ1-5
d_gene: NA
CDR3nt: TGTGCCAGCGCTGGGGGGGGGAGCAATCAGCCCCAGCATTTT
CDR3aa: CASAGGGSNQPQHF

v_gene: TRBV15
abundance: few
j_gene: TRBJ1-5
d_gene: NA
CDR3nt: TGTGCCACCAGCAGAGATGGCAGTTATAGCAATCAGCCCCAGCATTTT
CDR3aa: CATSRDGSYSNQPQHF

v_gene: TRBV11-2
abundance: NA
j_gene: TRBJ1-4
d_gene: NA
CDR3nt: TGTGCCAGCAGCTTAGATATCCGGGGTCCACATAATGAAAAACTGTTTTTT
CDR3aa: CASSLDIRGPHNEKLFF

v_gene: TRBV6-4
abundance: NA
j_gene: TRBJ2-7
d_gene: TRBD1
CDR3nt: TGTGCCAGCAGTGACCTTGGACAGGGGGACGAGCAGTACTTC
CDR3aa: CASSDLGQGDEQYF

v_gene: TRBV7-9
abundance: many
j_gene: TRBJ2-1
d_gene: TRBD1
CDR3nt: TGTGCCAGCAGCTTAGCGAGGGGGCGGTCCAATGAGCAGTTCTTC
CDR3aa: CASSLARGRSNEQFF

v_gene: TRBV5-6
abundance: NA
j_gene: TRBJ2-7
d_gene: TRBD2
CDR3nt: TGTGCCAGCAGCTCCTGGACTAGCGGGGGGCCTGCCTACGAGCAGTACTTC
CDR3aa: CASSSWTSGGPAYEQYF

v_gene: TRBV19
abundance: few
j_gene: TRBJ1-5
d_gene: NA
CDR3nt: TGTGCCAGTAGTATGGACCCCCTCGGGGGGCAGCCCCAGCATTTT
CDR3aa: CASSMDPLGGQPQHF

v_gene: TRBV5-4
abundance: NA
j_gene: TRBJ1-2
d_gene: NA
CDR3nt: TGTGCCAGCAGCTGGGGGAGGGGCACTGGCTACACCTTC
CDR3aa: CASSWGRGTGYTF

v_gene: TRBV7-2
abundance: NA
j_gene: TRBJ1-2
d_gene: TRBD1
CDR3nt: TGTGCCAGCAGCCCAGGGGGCAGGTCCTACACCTTC
CDR3aa: CASSPGGRSYTF

v_gene: TRBV5-1
abundance: few
j_gene: TRBJ2-3
d_gene: NA
CDR3nt: TGCGCCAGCAGCTTGGGGGTTAGCGCCAGCACAGATACGCAGTATTTT
CDR3aa: CASSLGVSASTDTQYF

v_gene: TRBV6-6
abundance: few
j_gene: TRBJ1-6
d_gene: NA
CDR3nt: TGTGCCAGCAGTTACGAGGTGTATAATTCACCCCTCCACTTT
CDR3aa: CASSYEVYNSPLHF

v_gene: TRBV6-1
abundance: NA
j_gene: TRBJ2-2
d_gene: NA
CDR3nt: TGTGCCAGCAGTGAATTGGGAGGCGGGGAGCTGTTTTTT
CDR3aa: CASSELGGGELFF

v_gene: TRBV25-1
abundance: few
j_gene: TRBJ2-5
d_gene: TRBD1
CDR3nt: TGTGCCAGCAACGACAGGGGGGGCCAAGAGACCCAGTACTTC
CDR3aa: CASNDRGGQETQYF

v_gene: TRBV6-5
abundance: NA
j_gene: TRBJ1-6
d_gene: NA
CDR3nt: TGTGCCAGCAGTTACAAGTCAGGGATTTCACCCCTCCACTTT
CDR3aa: CASSYKSGISPLHF

v_gene: TRBV5-5
abundance: few
j_gene: TRBJ2-7
d_gene: NA
CDR3nt: TGTGCCAGCAGCTTGGCTGGACAGCTCTACGAGCAGTACTTC
CDR3aa: CASSLAGQLYEQYF

v_gene: TRBV6-5
abundance: few
j_gene: TRBJ1-5
d_gene: NA
CDR3nt: TGTGCCAGCAGTTACTTGAGTTCTAGCAATCAGCCCCAGCATTTT
CDR3aa: CASSYLSSSNQPQHF

v_gene: TRBV19
abundance: NA
j_gene: TRBJ2-7
d_gene: TRBD1
CDR3nt: TGTGCCAGTAGTATTAGGACAGGGGGCGAGTACGAGCAGTACTTC
CDR3aa: CASSIRTGGEYEQYF

v_gene: TRBV7-2
abundance: few
j_gene: TRBJ2-1
d_gene: NA
CDR3nt: TGTGCCAGCAGCCAAAACCCCGGGATTTTCCTCGACAATGAGCAGTTCTTC
CDR3aa: CASSQNPGIFLDNEQFF